This T cell receptor beta chain was retrieved from a study of blood T cells in healthy people across ages. Study-level points and caveats: Significant beta diversity loss was already apparent by age approximately 36, declining roughly linearly.

It was with a sample-barcoded 5' primer and a J-beta primer mix that a second PCR of roughly 6 to 12 cycles was run. TCRdb called the 5' RACE reads again in MiXCR, with one record for every CDR3 protein. The sample records about 800,000 distinct CDR3 sequences, about 42% being singletons. To note about this clonotype: What it binds is unknown.

Input material: blood. The clonotype originates from a man at least 80 years old in good health.

The CDR3: CACGTSRYNEQFF. CDR3 nucleotide sequence: TGTGCCTGCGGGACTAGTAGGTACAATGAGCAGTTCTTC. The genes are TRBV30 and TRBJ2-1; TRBD2 aligns across 8 bases. The germline V gene encodes CDR1 GTSNPN and CDR2 SVGIG (reference sequence). There are 13 residues in the CDR3. J gave up 4 bases and V 6 bases, and 5 bases lay outside the gene matches.